There are many counts of the clone carrying this T cell receptor (beta chain). The record originates from a study of blood T cells in healthy people across ages. The germline V and J ends were trimmed by 2 bases and 5 bases, with 18 bases remaining between them. This CDR3 comprises 16 residues. Germline CDR1 and CDR2: MGHRA and YSYEKL. With a J-beta primer mix and a sample-barcoded 5' primer, a second PCR ran 7 to 11 cycles. One entry per CDR3 protein, called by TCRdb with MiXCR from the 5' RACE reads. The sample carries over a million distinct CDR3 sequences, approximately 26% recorded once. This sample also appeared in a second study, on T cells of mothers and their children.

The rearrangement uses TRBV4-1 and TRBJ2-5, with unresolved D. The TCR was taken from a girl aged 2 to 9 in good health. Sequenced: blood. The CDR3 protein is CASSQIESPGQETQYF. Written as DNA, the CDR3 is TGCGCCAGCAGCCAAATTGAGTCCCCGGGTCAGGAGACCCAGTACTTC.